The next 6 T cell receptor beta chains were all read from a single sample in a study of cytomegalovirus exposure and HLA in healthy donors. Sequenced by immunoSEQ multiplex PCR; TCRdb stores in-frame clones only, minus some. The table has 100,000 or so clones, more than 85% seen once. The sample taken for sequencing was PBMCs. All receptors derive from a young man in good health and CMV-seropositive.

This clone was counted a few times. This chain uses TRBV4-2 with TRBJ2-1, with 14 bases identical to TRBD2. Germline CDR1 reads LGHNA; CDR2 reads YNFKEQ. J was trimmed by 3 bases and V by 3 bases; bases with no gene match: 4. This CDR3 has 17 amino acids. The CDR3 is CASSQSGTSGGYNEQFF. The CDR3 bases are TGTGCCAGCAGCCAGTCAGGGACTAGCGGGGGCTACAATGAGCAGTTCTTC.

This chain joins TRBV4-1 and TRBJ2-1; 8 bases are a match to TRBD1. The CDR3 contains 19 residues. V was pared by 4 bases and J by 0 bases, with 14 bases of the junction left unmatched. Germline V CDR1 and CDR2: MGHRA, YSYEKL. CDR3 nucleotide sequence: TGCGCCAGCAGCCTCCGGGACAGGCCCTACCTAAGCTCCTACAATGAGCAGTTCTTC. Translating it yields CASSLRDRPYLSSYNEQFF.

This clone was seen a single time. The genes are TRBV7-2 and TRBJ2-2; D is unclear. The CDR3 spans 13 residues. Trimming stripped 6 bases from V and 0 bases from J, with 5 bases between. Germline V gene lookup returns CDR1 SGHTA and CDR2 FQGNSA. The CDR3 loop reads CASRLTNTGELFF. The CDR3 DNA reads as TGTGCCAGCAGGCTAACGAACACCGGGGAGCTGTTTTTT.

J is TRBJ2-6 and V is TRBV19; tentative D call: TRBD1 (5 bases). Germline V CDR1 and CDR2: LNHDA, SQIVND (reference sequence). Trimming cost V 3 bases and J 0 bases, with 6 bases left between them. The CDR3 has 15 amino acids. In nucleotides, the CDR3 is TGTGCCAGTAGTATGGGGCACTCTGGGGCCAACGTCCTGACTTTC. Its translation is CASSMGHSGANVLTF.

This clone was recorded only once. The rearrangement links TRBV18 to TRBJ2-7, with a weak D call TRBD2 (5 bases). The V end lost 8 bases, the J end lost 4 bases, and 12 bases lay between the germline ends. Germline CDR1 reads KGHSH; CDR2 reads LQKENI. The CDR3 extends over 12 amino acids. CDR3: CASRGSTYEQYF. The CDR3 DNA reads as TGTGCCAGCCGGGGTAGTACGTACGAGCAGTACTTC. Variable domain in full (rest from reference TRBV18 and TRBJ2-7): NAGVMQNPRHLVRRRGQEARLRCSPMKGHSHVYWYRQLPEEGLKFMVYLQKENIIDESGMPKERFSAEFPKEGPSILRIQQVVRGDSAAYFCASRGSTYEQYFGPGTRLTVT.

This chain links TRBV7-8 with TRBJ2-7; 8 bases are a match to TRBD1. V lost 5 bases and J lost 2; bases outside the gene matches: 8. This CDR3 is 15 amino acids long. Germline CDR1 and CDR2: SGHVS and FQNEAQ. The chain's CDR3 is CASSNTGGEPYEQYF. The CDR3 DNA sequence: TGTGCCAGCAGCAACACAGGGGGTGAACCCTACGAGCAGTACTTC. Full variable domain (outside the CDR3, taken from reference TRBV7-8 and TRBJ2-7): GAGVSQSPRYKVAKRGQDVALRCDPISGHVSLFWYQQALGQGPEFLTYFQNEAQLDKSGLPSDRFFAERPEGSVSTLKIQRTQQEDSAVYLCASSNTGGEPYEQYFGPGTRLTVT.